This T cell receptor beta chain emerged from a study of shared clonotypes between healthy human individuals. Study-level results: Lower generation probabilities were found for non-shared clonotypes than for those shared by all four donors. Sequencing depth was expected to influence donor clonotype sharing.

Germline V gene sequence: CDR1 SGHAT, CDR2 FQNNGV. CDR3 length equals 15 residues. Trimming removed 2 bases at V and 3 bases at J, with 14 bases between. Donors comprised healthy HIV-negative adults lacking recent acute infections or vaccinations. Splitting of CD4+ cells produced CD45RA+ naive and CD45RA-negative memory subsets. On this clone: Its antigen remains unidentified.

TCRdb keeps only in-frame clones here, not all; method: immunoSEQ multiplex PCR. In the table there are some 1.5 million clones, 98% of which are singletons. Material for sequencing was naive CD4+ T cells sorted from blood. Indicated subset: CD45RA+ positively selected. This rearrangement joins TRBV11-2 to TRBJ2-7, with a weak D call TRBD2 (5 bases). This TCR was recovered from a man younger than 45 in good health. This CDR3 reads CASSLLDYPGYEQYF. Written as DNA, the CDR3 is TGTGCCAGCAGCTTATTAGACTACCCGGGCTACGAGCAGTACTTC.